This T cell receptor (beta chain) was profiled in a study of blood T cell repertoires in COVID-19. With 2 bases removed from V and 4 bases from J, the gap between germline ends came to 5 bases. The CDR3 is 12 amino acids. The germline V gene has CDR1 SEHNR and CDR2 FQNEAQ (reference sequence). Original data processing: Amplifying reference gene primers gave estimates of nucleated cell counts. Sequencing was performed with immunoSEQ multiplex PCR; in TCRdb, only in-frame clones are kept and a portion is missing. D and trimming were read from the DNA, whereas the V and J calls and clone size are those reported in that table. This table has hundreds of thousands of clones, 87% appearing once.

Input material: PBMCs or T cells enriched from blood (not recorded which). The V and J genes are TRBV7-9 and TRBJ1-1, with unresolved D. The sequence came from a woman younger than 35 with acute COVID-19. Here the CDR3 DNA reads TGTGCCAGCAGCTTACAATCCACTGAAGCTTTCTTT. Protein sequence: CASSLQSTEAFF.